This T cell receptor (beta chain) was captured by sequencing in a study of blood T cell repertoires in COVID-19. Libraries were prepared by immunoSEQ multiplex PCR; TCRdb keeps only in-frame clonotypes and omits some of them. The data hold about 300,000 clones, with approximately 90% observed a single time. Germline V gene data show CDR1 as SGHAT and CDR2 as FQNNGV. V was clipped by 4 bases and J by 0 bases, with 21 bases between them. The CDR3 covers 18 residues. This TCR derives from a woman in her twenties or thirties who had recovered from COVID-19. The sequenced material came from PBMCs or T cells enriched from blood (not recorded which). The gene calls are TRBV11-2 and TRBJ1-1, with D perhaps TRBD1 (6 bases). The CDR3 region has the DNA TGTGCCAGCAGCTATCCACAGGGTCGTTCCAAATTGAACACTGAAGCTTTCTTT. Residues: CASSYPQGRSKLNTEAFF.